What follows are 25 T cell receptor beta chains derived from one specimen sequenced in a study of PD-1 blockade in classical Hodgkin lymphoma. Time point noted: cycle 4 day 1 (C4D1), after around six weeks of nivolumab. Every patient had relapsed following autologous stem cell transplantation, and cohorts differed in brentuximab vedotin exposure. The data were produced by immunoSEQ multiplex PCR, yet TCRdb's version contains in-frame clones alone and is incomplete. The data contain about 47,000 clones, around 80% of them seen just once; the ten biggest clones take up 19%. Sample: peripheral blood mononuclear cells (PBMCs), taken before the fourth cycle of nivolumab. The receptors were gathered from a human donor with classical Hodgkin lymphoma.

The chain has TRBV28 and TRBJ1-5, with TRBD1 matching over 8 bases. The germline CDR1 and CDR2 sequences are MDHEN and SYDVKM. CDR3 size: 14 residues. J gave up 5 bases and V 3 bases, and 3 bases lay outside the gene matches. The CDR3 DNA is TGTGCCAGCAGTTTCCTGACAGGGGATCAGCCCCAGCATTTT. The encoded protein is CASSFLTGDQPQHF.

This chain connects TRBV6-5 to TRBJ1-3; D is possibly TRBD1 (5 bases). Looked up from germline, CDR1 is MNHEY and CDR2 is SVGAGI. V lost 0 bases to trimming and J lost 2 bases, with 11 bases between them. The CDR3 consists of 16 residues. Written as DNA, the CDR3 is TGTGCCAGCAGTTACTCAAGGGACGGAACTGGAAACACCATATATTTT. This gives the protein CASSYSRDGTGNTIYF.

The chain joins TRBV6-5 to TRBJ1-1, with 9 bases aligning to TRBD1. V lost 4 bases, J lost 5 bases, and 11 bases stayed unmatched. Germline loops: CDR1 MNHEY, CDR2 SVGAGI. This CDR3 region has 16 residues. As DNA, the CDR3 is TGTGCCAGCAGTTCCAAAACAGGGGGCTGGGAGACTGAAGCTTTCTTT. It yields the protein CASSSKTGGWETEAFF.

The rearrangement joins TRBV7-2 to TRBJ2-1, with D perhaps matching TRBD2 (6 bases). V was clipped by 5 bases and J by 3 bases, with 14 bases between them. Germline CDR1 and CDR2: SGHTA and FQGNSA. This CDR3 comprises 15 residues. CDR3 bases: TGTGCCAGCAGCGGGACTCCCAGCCTCTACAATGAGCAGTTCTTC. It is translated as CASSGTPSLYNEQFF.

J is TRBJ1-3 and V is TRBV19; no reliable D call. V was clipped by 3 bases and J by 0 bases, with 9 bases between them. The CDR3 has 15 amino acids. Per germline, CDR1 LNHDA and CDR2 SQIVND (reference sequence). This CDR3 is CASSIFRGSGNTIYF. The CDR3 DNA follows: TGTGCCAGTAGTATCTTCCGGGGCTCTGGAAACACCATATATTTT. The entire variable domain, with the rest obtained from reference TRBV19 and TRBJ1-3, is as follows: DGGITQSPKYLFRKEGQNVTLSCEQNLNHDAMYWYRQDPGQGLRLIYYSQIVNDFQKGDIAEGYSVSREKKESFPLTVTSAQKNPTAFYLCASSIFRGSGNTIYFGEGSWLTVV.

The chain combines TRBV11-1 with TRBJ2-5; 7 bases match TRBD1. The CDR3 runs to 14 residues. The germline gives CDR1 SGHAT, CDR2 FQDESV (reference sequence). V lost 5 bases and J lost 4; bases outside the gene matches: 7. The CDR3 sequence: CASSPRQGRETQYF. The CDR3 DNA sequence: TGTGCCAGCAGCCCCAGACAGGGTAGAGAGACCCAGTACTTC.

The V call is TRBV5-1, the J call TRBJ2-5; either TRBD1 or TRBD2 may fit D (5 bases each). CDR1 SGHRS and CDR2 YFSETQ come from the germline V gene. The CDR3 extends over 14 amino acids. V was shortened by 4 bases and J by 4 bases, with 14 bases between the two germline ends. The CDR3 spells CASSPPGTGETQYF. The CDR3 DNA reads as TGCGCCAGCAGCCCCCCCGGGACCGGAGAGACCCAGTACTTC.

This clone was picked up a small number of times. The rearrangement links TRBV9 to TRBJ1-2, with D perhaps TRBD1 (5 bases). Looked up from germline, CDR1 is SGDLS and CDR2 is YYNGEE. The CDR3 is made up of 13 amino acids. The V and J ends lost 0 bases and 6 bases respectively, with 9 bases between them. The CDR3 DNA is TGTGCCAGCAGCGTAGTCGGGGGGGATGGCTACACCTTC. Translation gives CASSVVGGDGYTF.

This chain connects TRBV9 to TRBJ1-2, with D unresolved. V was clipped by 0 bases and J by 4 bases, with 16 bases between them. Germline V lookup: CDR1 SGDLS, CDR2 YYNGEE. This CDR3 region has 16 residues. The CDR3, as DNA: TGTGCCAGCAGCGTAGGCCCCTTCGAGATCCCCTATGGCTACACCTTC. Amino acid sequence: CASSVGPFEIPYGYTF.

The chain is built from TRBV15 and TRBJ2-1; 14 positions match TRBD2. V lost 3 bases, J lost 10 bases, and 5 bases stayed unmatched. The length of the CDR3 is 15 residues. Germline V CDR1 and CDR2: LNHNV, YYDKDF (reference sequence). CDR3 in DNA: TGTGCCACCAGCAGGGCGGGACTAGCGGGAGAAGAGCAGTTCTTC. This gives the protein CATSRAGLAGEEQFF.

In its sample, this clone was seen once. The chain has TRBV6-5 and TRBJ2-3, with D uncertain. The CDR3 extends over 14 amino acids. CDR1 is MNHEY, CDR2 SVGAGI, per germline. Trimming left V 5 bases short and J 0 bases short, with 9 bases between. In DNA, the CDR3 is TGTGCCAGCAGTCCAGAACCTAGCACAGATACGCAGTATTTT. Its translation: CASSPEPSTDTQYF.

The CDR3: CASSEVGTAGYNEQFF. The CDR3 region has the DNA TGTGCCAGCAGTGAAGTGGGGACAGCGGGCTACAATGAGCAGTTCTTC. The gene calls are TRBV6-1 and TRBJ2-1; tentative D call: TRBD1 (7 bases). The CDR3 has 16 residues. Deletions cut 1 base from V and 3 bases from J, with 13 bases between. Germline CDR1 MNHNS, CDR2 SASEGT.

The chain employs TRBV7-2 and TRBJ2-5, with a tentative D call TRBD1 (6 bases). The CDR3 extends over 18 amino acids. Germline values: CDR1 SGHTA, CDR2 FQGNSA. Between the trimmed V and J ends, which lost 4 bases and 5 bases, there was a span of 26 bases. The CDR3 sequence is CASSSTGLTTPRRETQYF. The CDR3 bases are TGTGCCAGCAGCTCCACAGGGCTCACTACCCCAAGACGGGAGACCCAGTACTTC.

The V and J genes are TRBV19 and TRBJ2-1, with D tentatively TRBD1 (6 bases). The CDR3 loop spans 16 amino acids. V was clipped by 5 bases and J by 2 bases, with 16 bases between them. Germline V gene data show CDR1 as LNHDA and CDR2 as SQIVND (reference sequence). CDR3 nucleotides: TGTGCCAGTAGTGGCTGGACAGTTCGGACCTACAATGAGCAGTTCTTC. It encodes CASSGWTVRTYNEQFF.

As DNA, the CDR3 is TGTGCCAGAAGCCCCCCCGGGACTAGCGGGAGGCCTCACAATGAGCAGTTCTTC. Amino acid sequence: CARSPPGTSGRPHNEQFF. The V call is TRBV7-5, the J call TRBJ2-1; TRBD2 reflects the table's D call only, with no check against the DNA. TRBV7-5 is annotated as a pseudogene. This CDR3 has 18 residues.

The chain is built from TRBV4-3 and TRBJ2-3, with 8 bases lining up with TRBD2. The ends lost 4 bases at V and 4 bases at J; junction bases unmatched: 10. The CDR3 is 16 amino acids. The germline V gene encodes CDR1 LGHNA and CDR2 YSLEER. The CDR3 DNA sequence: TGCGCCAGCAGCCCTTGGTTAGCGGGAATCTCAGATACGCAGTATTTT. It yields the protein CASSPWLAGISDTQYF.

This clone appeared many times. The V and J genes are TRBV5-1 and TRBJ2-7, with TRBD2 as a possible D gene (6 bases). V lost 0 bases, J lost 6 bases, and 16 bases lay in between. Looked up from germline, CDR1 is SGHRS and CDR2 is YFSETQ. The CDR3 has 15 amino acids. CDR3 coding DNA: TGCGCCAGCAGCTTGGTAGCTAGCGAGGCCGGCGAGCAGTACTTC. Residues: CASSLVASEAGEQYF.

This clone was seen only once. The chain joins TRBV2 to TRBJ2-5, with 15 bases aligning to TRBD2. The J segment lost 2 bases and the V segment lost 3 bases, leaving 7 bases of the junction unmatched. This CDR3 contains 18 residues. Germline lookup yields CDR1 SNHLY and CDR2 FYNNEI. CDR3 loop: CASSDLKGLAGGQETQYF. CDR3 sequence (DNA): TGTGCCAGCAGTGATCTAAAAGGACTAGCGGGGGGGCAAGAGACCCAGTACTTC.

The rearrangement joins TRBV5-1 to TRBJ1-4; weak D call: TRBD1 (5 bases). V lost 1 base and J lost 6, with 10 bases in between. The CDR3 covers 14 residues. Germline lookup yields CDR1 SGHRS and CDR2 YFSETQ. The CDR3 DNA follows: TGCGCCAGCAGCTTGCGGGGGGTGGATGAAAAACTGTTTTTT. Translation gives CASSLRGVDEKLFF.

This chain connects TRBV4-2 to TRBJ1-1; D remains unclear. The germline V and J ends were trimmed by 0 bases and 10 bases, with 18 bases remaining between them. The length of the CDR3 is 15 residues. Germline CDR1 is LGHNA and CDR2 is YNFKEQ. CDR3 sequence (DNA): TGTGCCAGCAGCCAAGATAAGCCCATTGGTACGGGAGCTTTCTTT. Its translation is CASSQDKPIGTGAFF.

This clone was observed once. The chain couples TRBV5-1 to TRBJ2-1; perhaps TRBD2 as D (5 bases). CDR3 length: 13 amino acids. Trimming took off 4 bases at V and 8 bases at J, with 13 bases between the two ends. The V gene's germline CDR1 is SGHRS and CDR2 YFSETQ. The CDR3 is CASSPGSSDEQFF. The CDR3 region has the DNA TGCGCCAGCAGCCCGGGTAGTAGCGATGAGCAGTTCTTC. The full variable domain, its missing parts supplied by reference TRBV5-1 and TRBJ2-1, is KAGVTQTPRYLIKTRGQQVTLSCSPISGHRSVSWYQQTPGQGLQFLFEYFSETQRNKGNFPGRFSGRQFSNSRSEMNVSTLELGDSALYLCASSPGSSDEQFFGPGTRLTVL.

The genes are TRBV5-4 and TRBJ1-2; TRBD1 aligns across 7 bases. V shed 0 bases, J shed 1 base, and the junction held 15 bases outside the gene matches. The CDR3 contains 19 residues. Germline-derived CDR1 and CDR2 are SGHNT and YYREEE (reference sequence). This CDR3 reads CASSLGVIVGQTNNYGYTF. The CDR3 nucleotides are TGTGCCAGCAGCTTGGGGGTGATTGTGGGACAGACAAATAACTATGGCTACACCTTC.

The CDR3 DNA reads TGTGCCAGCAGCTTAGAAGGGGACACAGATACGCAGTATTTT. Translation gives CASSLEGDTDTQYF. The J gene is TRBJ2-3, the V gene TRBV7-8; a weak D match, TRBD1 (5 bases). The CDR3 spans 14 residues. Per the germline V gene, CDR1 is SGHVS and CDR2 is FQNEAQ. Trimming cost V 1 base and J 2 bases, with 7 bases left between them.

In this sample, this clone turned up once. The CDR3 bases are TGTGCCAGCAGCTTAAAGGGGGTGCTAGCGGGAGGTCCCCACAATGAGCAGTTCTTC. Residues: CASSLKGVLAGGPHNEQFF. The chain uses TRBV7-6 and TRBJ2-1; 11 nucleotides line up with TRBD2. This CDR3 has 19 residues. The germline CDR1 and CDR2 sequences are SGHVS and FNYEAQ. The ends lost 2 bases at V and 5 bases at J; junction bases unmatched: 14. Full variable domain (outside the CDR3, taken from reference TRBV7-6 and TRBJ2-1): GAGVSQSPRYKVTKRGQDVALRCDPISGHVSLYWYRQALGQGPEFLTYFNYEAQQDKSGLPNDRFSAERPEGSISTLTIQRTEQRDSAMYRCASSLKGVLAGGPHNEQFFGPGTRLTVL.

V usage is TRBV27 and J usage is TRBJ2-3, with 7 positions matching TRBD2. The CDR3 extends over 17 amino acids. Germline loops: CDR1 MNHEY, CDR2 SMNVEV (reference sequence). The J segment lost 0 bases and the V segment lost 6 bases, leaving 12 bases of the junction unmatched. This chain's CDR3 is CASRLLAVGGSTDTQYF. The CDR3 DNA follows: TGTGCCAGCAGGCTGCTGGCTGTGGGGGGGAGCACAGATACGCAGTATTTT.